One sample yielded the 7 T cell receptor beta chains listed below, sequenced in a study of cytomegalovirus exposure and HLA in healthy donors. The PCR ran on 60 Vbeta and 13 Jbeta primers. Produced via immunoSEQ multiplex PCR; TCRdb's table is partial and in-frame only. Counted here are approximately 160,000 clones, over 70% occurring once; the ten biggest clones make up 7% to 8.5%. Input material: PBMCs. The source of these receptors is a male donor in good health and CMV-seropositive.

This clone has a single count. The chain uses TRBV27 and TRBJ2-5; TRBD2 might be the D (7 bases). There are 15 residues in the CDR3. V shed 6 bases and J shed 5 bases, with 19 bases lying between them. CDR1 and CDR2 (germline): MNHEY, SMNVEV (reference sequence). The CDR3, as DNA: TGTGCCAGCAGCTTTTGGGGGGGGCCGGATGAGACCCAGTACTTC. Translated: CASSFWGGPDETQYF.

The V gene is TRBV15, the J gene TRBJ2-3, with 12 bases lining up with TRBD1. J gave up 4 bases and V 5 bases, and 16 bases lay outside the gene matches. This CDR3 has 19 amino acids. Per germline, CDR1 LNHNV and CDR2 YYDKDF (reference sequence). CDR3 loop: CATSRSAFSGTGGADTQYF. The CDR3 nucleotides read TGTGCCACCAGCCGATCCGCTTTTAGTGGGACAGGGGGCGCAGATACGCAGTATTTT.

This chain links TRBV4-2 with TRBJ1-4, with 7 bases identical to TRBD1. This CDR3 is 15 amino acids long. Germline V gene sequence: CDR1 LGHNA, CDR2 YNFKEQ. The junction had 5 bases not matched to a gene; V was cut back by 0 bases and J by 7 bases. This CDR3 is CASSQDRGWSEKLFF. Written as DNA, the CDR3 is TGTGCCAGCAGCCAAGACAGGGGGTGGAGTGAAAAACTGTTTTTT.

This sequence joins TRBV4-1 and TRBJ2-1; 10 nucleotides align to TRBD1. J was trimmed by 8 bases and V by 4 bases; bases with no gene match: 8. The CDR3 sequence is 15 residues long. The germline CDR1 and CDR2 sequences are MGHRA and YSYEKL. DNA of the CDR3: TGCGCCAGCAGCCTCCGGGACAGGGGTTTCGATGAGCAGTTCTTC. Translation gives CASSLRDRGFDEQFF.

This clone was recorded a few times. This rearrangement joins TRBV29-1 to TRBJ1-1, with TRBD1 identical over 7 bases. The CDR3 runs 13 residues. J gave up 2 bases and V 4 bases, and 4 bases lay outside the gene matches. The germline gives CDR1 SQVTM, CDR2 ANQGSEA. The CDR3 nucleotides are TGCAGCGTTGGAGCAGGGGGAAACACTGAAGCTTTCTTT. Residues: CSVGAGGNTEAFF.

CDR3 region: CASSSLKEQETQYF. In DNA, the CDR3 is TGTGCCAGCAGCTCCCTTAAGGAGCAAGAGACCCAGTACTTC. The V and J genes are TRBV11-2 and TRBJ2-5; D is unresolved. Looked up from germline, CDR1 is SGHAT and CDR2 is FQNNGV. This CDR3 contains 14 residues. V was cut by 4 bases and J by 2 bases, with 11 bases left in between.

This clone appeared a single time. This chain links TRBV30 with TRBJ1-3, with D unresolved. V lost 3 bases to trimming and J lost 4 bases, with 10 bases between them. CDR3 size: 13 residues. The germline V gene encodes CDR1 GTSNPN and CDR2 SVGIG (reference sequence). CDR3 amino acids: CAWSASGGNTIYF. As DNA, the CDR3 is TGTGCCTGGAGCGCCTCGGGGGGAAACACCATATATTTT.